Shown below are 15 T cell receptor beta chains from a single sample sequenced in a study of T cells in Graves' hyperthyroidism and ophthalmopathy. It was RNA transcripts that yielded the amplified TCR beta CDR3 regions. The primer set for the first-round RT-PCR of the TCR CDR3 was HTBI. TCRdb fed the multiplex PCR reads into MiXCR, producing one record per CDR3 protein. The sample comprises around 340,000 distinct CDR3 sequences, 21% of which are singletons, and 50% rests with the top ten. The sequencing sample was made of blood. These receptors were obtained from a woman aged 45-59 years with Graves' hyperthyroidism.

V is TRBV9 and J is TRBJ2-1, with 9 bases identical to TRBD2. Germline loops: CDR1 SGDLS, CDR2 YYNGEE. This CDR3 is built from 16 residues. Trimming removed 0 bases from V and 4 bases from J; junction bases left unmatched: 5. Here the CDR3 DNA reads TGTGCCAGCAGCGTAGGGTCTAGCGGGGTATACAATGAGCAGTTCTTC. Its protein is CASSVGSSGVYNEQFF.

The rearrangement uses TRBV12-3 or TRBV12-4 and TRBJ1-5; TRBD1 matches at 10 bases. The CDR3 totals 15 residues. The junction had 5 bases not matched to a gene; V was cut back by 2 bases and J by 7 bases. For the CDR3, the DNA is TGTGCCAGCAGTTTAAGACAGGGGGCTCGACAGCCCCAGCATTTT. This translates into CASSLRQGARQPQHF.

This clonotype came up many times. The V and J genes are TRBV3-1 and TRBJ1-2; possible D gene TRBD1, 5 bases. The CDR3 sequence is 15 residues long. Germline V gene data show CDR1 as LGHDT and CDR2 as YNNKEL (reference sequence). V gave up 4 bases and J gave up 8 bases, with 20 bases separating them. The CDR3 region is CASSRPGVGQRGYTF. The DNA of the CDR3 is TGTGCCAGCAGCCGGCCTGGGGTGGGGCAAAGAGGCTACACCTTC.

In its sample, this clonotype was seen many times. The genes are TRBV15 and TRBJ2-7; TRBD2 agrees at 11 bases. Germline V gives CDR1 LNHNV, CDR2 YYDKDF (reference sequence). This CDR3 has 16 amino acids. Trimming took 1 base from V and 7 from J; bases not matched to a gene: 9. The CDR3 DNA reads TGTGCCACCAGCAGAGTTTTTAGCGGGGGGGCGAGAGAGCAGTACTTC. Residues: CATSRVFSGGAREQYF. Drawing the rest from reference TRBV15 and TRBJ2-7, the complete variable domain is DAMVIQNPRYQVTQFGKPVTLSCSQTLNHNVMYWYQQKSSQAPKLLFHYYDKDFNNEADTPDNFQSRRPNTSFCFLDIRSPGLGDTAMYLCATSRVFSGGAREQYFGPGTRLTVT.

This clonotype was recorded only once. The CDR3 sequence: CASGLEQGAYNEQFF. DNA of the CDR3: TGTGCTAGTGGTTTGGAGCAGGGGGCCTACAATGAGCAGTTCTTC. V is TRBV12-5 and J is TRBJ2-1; 7 bases map to TRBD1. CDR1 and CDR2 (germline): LGHNT, FRNRAP. The CDR3 has 15 residues. The ends lost 1 base at V and 2 bases at J; junction bases unmatched: 2.

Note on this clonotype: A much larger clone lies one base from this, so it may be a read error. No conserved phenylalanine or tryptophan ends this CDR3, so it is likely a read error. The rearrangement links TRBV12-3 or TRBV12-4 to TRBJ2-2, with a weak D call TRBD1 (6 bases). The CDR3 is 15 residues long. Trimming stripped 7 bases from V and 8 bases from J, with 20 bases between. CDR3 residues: CASTWDTGKSGELFL. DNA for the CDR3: TGTGCCAGCACCTGGGACACCGGAAAAAGTGGGGAGCTGTTTCTT.

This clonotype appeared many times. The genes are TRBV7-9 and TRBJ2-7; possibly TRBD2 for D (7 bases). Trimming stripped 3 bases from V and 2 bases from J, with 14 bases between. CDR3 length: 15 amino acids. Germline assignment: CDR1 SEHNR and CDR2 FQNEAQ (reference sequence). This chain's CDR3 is CASSFMGGLPYEQYF. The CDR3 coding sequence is TGTGCCAGCAGCTTCATGGGGGGGCTTCCCTACGAGCAGTACTTC.

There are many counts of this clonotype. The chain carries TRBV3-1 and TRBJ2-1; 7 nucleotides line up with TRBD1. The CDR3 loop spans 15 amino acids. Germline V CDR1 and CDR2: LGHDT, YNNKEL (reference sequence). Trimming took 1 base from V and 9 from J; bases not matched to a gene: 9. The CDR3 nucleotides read TGTGCCAGCAGCCAAGTAATACAGGGGAGCACTGAGCAGTTCTTC. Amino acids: CASSQVIQGSTEQFF.

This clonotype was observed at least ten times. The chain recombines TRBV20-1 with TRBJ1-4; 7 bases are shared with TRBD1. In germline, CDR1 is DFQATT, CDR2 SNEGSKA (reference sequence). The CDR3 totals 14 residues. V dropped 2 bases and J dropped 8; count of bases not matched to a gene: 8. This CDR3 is CSARRQGVGEKLFF. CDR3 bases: TGCAGTGCTAGACGACAGGGTGTAGGAGAAAAACTGTTTTTT.

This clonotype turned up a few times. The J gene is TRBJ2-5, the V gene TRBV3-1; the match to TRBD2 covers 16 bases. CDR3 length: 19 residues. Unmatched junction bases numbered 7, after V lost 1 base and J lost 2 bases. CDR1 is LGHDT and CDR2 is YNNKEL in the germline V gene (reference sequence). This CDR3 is CASSQASGLAGGVQETQYF. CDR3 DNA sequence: TGTGCCAGCAGCCAAGCCTCGGGACTAGCGGGGGGGGTACAAGAGACCCAGTACTTC.

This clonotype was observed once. CDR3 in amino acids: CASSPITSGGSSADTQYF. In nucleotides, the CDR3 is TGTGCCAGCAGCCCCATAACTAGCGGGGGTTCGAGTGCAGATACGCAGTATTTT. The chain is built from TRBV13 and TRBJ2-3; TRBD2 matches at 11 bases. The CDR3 loop spans 18 amino acids. V shed 5 bases, J shed 4 bases, and the junction held 14 bases outside the gene matches. The germline CDR1 and CDR2 sequences are PRHDT and FYEKMQ (reference sequence).

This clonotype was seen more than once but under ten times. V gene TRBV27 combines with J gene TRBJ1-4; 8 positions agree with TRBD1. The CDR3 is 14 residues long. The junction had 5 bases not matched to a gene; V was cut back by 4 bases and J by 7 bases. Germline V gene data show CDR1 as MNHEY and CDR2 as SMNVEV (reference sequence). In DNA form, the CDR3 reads TGTGCCAGCAGTTCACAGGGGGTTTTTGAAAAACTGTTTTTT. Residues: CASSSQGVFEKLFF.

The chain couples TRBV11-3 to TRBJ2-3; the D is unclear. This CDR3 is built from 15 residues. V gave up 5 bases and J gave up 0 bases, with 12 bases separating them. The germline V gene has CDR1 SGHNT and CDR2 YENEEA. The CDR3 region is CASSHEITSTDTQYF. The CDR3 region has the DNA TGTGCCAGCAGCCATGAGATTACTAGCACAGATACGCAGTATTTT.

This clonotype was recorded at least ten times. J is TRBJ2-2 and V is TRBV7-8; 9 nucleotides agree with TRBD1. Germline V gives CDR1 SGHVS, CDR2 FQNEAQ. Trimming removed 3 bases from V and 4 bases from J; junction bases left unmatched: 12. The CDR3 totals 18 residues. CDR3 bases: TGTGCCAGCAGCTTCCTTCACAGGGGGCGCAGGGGCACCGGGGAGCTGTTTTTT. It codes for CASSFLHRGRRGTGELFF. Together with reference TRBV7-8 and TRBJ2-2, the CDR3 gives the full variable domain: GAGVSQSPRYKVAKRGQDVALRCDPISGHVSLFWYQQALGQGPEFLTYFQNEAQLDKSGLPSDRFFAERPEGSVSTLKIQRTQQEDSAVYLCASSFLHRGRRGTGELFFGEGSRLTVL.

The CDR3 sequence is CSAIPLAGIYNEQFF. The CDR3 DNA follows: TGCAGTGCTATACCCCTAGCGGGCATCTACAATGAGCAGTTCTTC. This chain uses TRBV20-1 with TRBJ2-1, with 8 bases fitting TRBD2. The CDR3 contains 15 residues. The V segment lost 4 bases and the J segment 3 bases; nucleotides outside the gene matches: 8. Per the germline V gene, CDR1 is DFQATT and CDR2 is SNEGSKA (reference sequence).